Shown below are 30 T cell receptor beta chains from a single sample sequenced in a study of blood T cell repertoires in COVID-19 (TCRdb year 2020). Libraries came from the immunoSEQ multiplex PCR assay. Sourced from immuneACCESS, this table was stored by TCRdb with only in-frame sequences that have V and J called. A share of the clones is absent; for the studies checked, an unresolved V gene accounts for under half, and the remainder has no known explanation. This sample has 65,000 or so clones in its table, and roughly 80% of those were observed once. The ten biggest clones cover roughly 6.7% of the sample. Sample: peripheral blood. These receptors all come from a woman between 50 and 59 years old with active or convalescent COVID-19.

This chain uses TRBV27 with TRBJ1-2; D may be TRBD1 (5 bases). The CDR3 has 14 amino acids. Trimming left V 10 bases short and J 4 bases short, with 19 bases between. From germline, CDR1 is MNHEY and CDR2 SMNVEV (reference sequence). The CDR3 sequence: CAISPSPGLYGYTF. CDR3 nucleotides: TGTGCCATCTCACCCTCCCCAGGGCTCTATGGCTACACCTTC.

The gene calls are TRBV6-5 and TRBJ1-2; 10 bases are a match to TRBD1. The CDR3 loop spans 14 amino acids. V was pared by 6 bases and J by 4 bases, with 5 bases of the junction left unmatched. Germline V lookup: CDR1 MNHEY, CDR2 SVGAGI. CDR3 loop: CASSRGQGTYGYTF. For the CDR3, the DNA is TGTGCCAGCAGCCGGGGACAGGGGACCTATGGCTACACCTTC.

V is TRBV7-9 and J is TRBJ2-2, with TRBD2 matching over 9 bases. CDR3 size: 18 residues. Germline trimming cut 5 bases from V and 5 bases from J; bases unmatched to any gene: 15. The germline V gene has CDR1 SEHNR and CDR2 FQNEAQ (reference sequence). CDR3 DNA sequence: TGTGCCAGCAGCCACCGTTTAATAGCGGGAGAGGGAACCGGGGAGCTGTTTTTT. It translates to CASSHRLIAGEGTGELFF.

This chain connects TRBV6-2 or TRBV6-3 to TRBJ1-5; tentative D call: TRBD1 (6 bases). In germline, CDR1 is MNHEY, CDR2 SVGEGT. Between the trimmed V and J ends, which lost 0 bases and 2 bases, there was a span of 14 bases. The CDR3 covers 17 residues. For the CDR3, the DNA is TGTGCCAGCAGTTACTCGATATCCGCAGGGGGCAATCAGCCCCAGCATTTT. Amino acids: CASSYSISAGGNQPQHF.

The gene calls are TRBV27 and TRBJ2-7, with TRBD2 identical over 10 bases. This CDR3 region has 15 residues. Germline-derived CDR1 and CDR2 are MNHEY and SMNVEV (reference sequence). J gave up 0 bases and V 5 bases, and 4 bases lay outside the gene matches. The CDR3 DNA sequence: TGTGCCAGCAGTCGACCTAGCGGGAGCTCCTACGAGCAGTACTTC. Residues: CASSRPSGSSYEQYF.

This clone was counted between two and nine times. The rearrangement joins TRBV24-1 to TRBJ1-1; a possible D gene is TRBD1 (5 bases). Trimming cost V 4 bases and J 1 base, with 9 bases left between them. The CDR3 length is 14 residues. Germline V gives CDR1 KGHDR, CDR2 SFDVKD. Here the CDR3 reads CATSENTGNTEAFF. For the CDR3, the DNA is TGTGCCACCAGTGAAAACACAGGGAACACTGAAGCTTTCTTT.

The genes are TRBV19 and TRBJ2-5; 7 bases map to TRBD2. This CDR3 contains 14 residues. The J segment lost 0 bases and the V segment lost 5 bases, leaving 3 bases of the junction unmatched. The V gene's germline CDR1 is LNHDA and CDR2 SQIVND (reference sequence). As DNA, the CDR3 is TGTGCCAGTAGTGCGACTAGCTACCAAGAGACCCAGTACTTC. Translated, it gives CASSATSYQETQYF.

V usage is TRBV10-3 and J usage is TRBJ2-1; TRBD2 matches at 12 bases. The CDR3 is made up of 15 amino acids. Germline loops: CDR1 ENHRY, CDR2 SYGVKD. V lost 4 bases, J lost 7 bases, and 5 bases stayed unmatched. The CDR3 DNA follows: TGTGCCATCAGTGCCGGACTAGCGGGAATTAATGAGCAGTTCTTC. It specifies CAISAGLAGINEQFF.

The chain recombines TRBV9 with TRBJ2-7; D may be TRBD1 (5 bases). The CDR3 totals 14 residues. Deletions cut 4 bases from V and 7 bases from J, with 18 bases between. The germline V gene encodes CDR1 SGDLS and CDR2 YYNGEE. The CDR3 DNA reads TGTGCCAGCAGCCCGATATCCAGGCCAGGGGAGCAGTACTTC. Protein: CASSPISRPGEQYF.

The rearrangement uses TRBV14 and TRBJ1-2, with D perhaps TRBD1 (5 bases). The CDR3 has 15 amino acids. The germline V gene has CDR1 SGHDN and CDR2 FVKESK. Trimming took off 0 bases at V and 7 bases at J, with 15 bases between the two ends. This CDR3 is CASSQDGQGYFGYTF. For the CDR3, the DNA is TGTGCCAGCAGCCAAGACGGGCAGGGTTACTTTGGCTACACCTTC.

The chain links TRBV18 to TRBJ2-7; the D is unclear. V was trimmed by 1 base and J by 3 bases, leaving 4 bases between them. The CDR3 consists of 12 residues. The V gene's germline CDR1 is KGHSH and CDR2 LQKENI. CDR3 sequence (DNA): TGTGCCAGCTCACCACTTAACTACGAGCAGTACTTC. It translates to CASSPLNYEQYF.

This chain uses TRBV7-6 with TRBJ2-1; 10 bases are shared with TRBD2. The ends lost 0 bases at V and 0 bases at J; junction bases unmatched: 2. The CDR3 extends over 17 amino acids. Germline V CDR1 and CDR2: SGHVS, FNYEAQ. The CDR3 coding sequence is TGTGCCAGCAGCTTAGCGAGCGGGGGGGTCTCCTACAATGAGCAGTTCTTC. Its protein is CASSLASGGVSYNEQFF.

The rearrangement uses TRBV18 and TRBJ1-2; 9 bases align to TRBD1. Germline V lookup: CDR1 KGHSH, CDR2 LQKENI. This CDR3 has 12 residues. Unmatched junction bases numbered 6, after V lost 8 bases and J lost 8 bases. The DNA of the CDR3 is TGTGCCAGCGCACAGGGGGCAGAAGGCTACACCTTC. It yields the protein CASAQGAEGYTF.

The chain recombines TRBV5-8 with TRBJ2-7, with a possible D match to TRBD1 (6 bases). Trimming removed 1 base from V and 4 bases from J, with 12 bases in between. The V gene's germline CDR1 is SGHTS and CDR2 YDEGEE. This CDR3 has 14 amino acids. CDR3 DNA: TGTGCCAGCAGCTTGTGGGGGCACGGATACGAGCAGTACTTC. It yields the protein CASSLWGHGYEQYF.

J is TRBJ2-1 and V is TRBV19, with D possibly being TRBD1 (6 bases). Germline CDR1 is LNHDA and CDR2 is SQIVND (reference sequence). V lost 4 bases and J lost 14, with 27 bases in between. CDR3 length: 16 residues. CDR3 protein: CASSSQPFPGHIAKFF. DNA of the CDR3: TGTGCCAGTAGTAGTCAACCATTCCCGGGACACATCGCTAAGTTCTTC.

The V call is TRBV6-5, the J call TRBJ1-1; 7 bases fit TRBD1. J gave up 12 bases and V 6 bases, and 10 bases lay outside the gene matches. CDR1 is MNHEY and CDR2 is SVGAGI in the germline V gene. The CDR3 has 12 amino acids. The CDR3 is CASSSRQGMTFF. Written as DNA, the CDR3 is TGTGCCAGCAGCTCCCGACAGGGTATGACTTTCTTT.

The rearrangement joins TRBV15 to TRBJ2-1; 12 bases are a match to TRBD2. CDR1 and CDR2 from the germline V gene are LNHNV and YYDKDF (reference sequence). The CDR3 runs to 17 residues. Germline trimming cut 0 bases from V and 9 bases from J; bases unmatched to any gene: 9. The chain's CDR3 is CATSRDALAGGPGEQFF. The CDR3 bases are TGTGCCACCAGCAGAGATGCCCTAGCGGGAGGGCCCGGTGAGCAGTTCTTC. The full variable domain, rest sourced from reference TRBV15 and TRBJ2-1, is DAMVIQNPRYQVTQFGKPVTLSCSQTLNHNVMYWYQQKSSQAPKLLFHYYDKDFNNEADTPDNFQSRRPNTSFCFLDIRSPGLGDTAMYLCATSRDALAGGPGEQFFGPGTRLTVL.

This chain uses TRBV5-1 with TRBJ2-3, with 7 bases lining up with TRBD2. The germline V gene has CDR1 SGHRS and CDR2 YFSETQ. V lost 0 bases, J lost 6 bases, and 10 bases stayed unmatched. CDR3 length: 16 amino acids. The CDR3 protein is CASSLEPSGWGDTQYF. CDR3 DNA: TGCGCCAGCAGCTTGGAGCCTAGCGGATGGGGGGATACGCAGTATTTT. The full variable domain, rest sourced from reference TRBV5-1 and TRBJ2-3, is KAGVTQTPRYLIKTRGQQVTLSCSPISGHRSVSWYQQTPGQGLQFLFEYFSETQRNKGNFPGRFSGRQFSNSRSEMNVSTLELGDSALYLCASSLEPSGWGDTQYFGPGTRLTVL.

A word on this clone: At the DNA level, this CDR3 is encoded by other sequences in the same sample as well. V and J are TRBV2 and TRBJ1-4; 8 nucleotides align to TRBD1. Germline CDR1 reads SNHLY; CDR2 reads FYNNEI. The CDR3 extends over 15 amino acids. Unmatched junction bases numbered 7, after V lost 6 bases and J lost 4 bases. Here the CDR3 DNA reads TGTGCCAGCAGCCCCGACAGGGGCCGTAATGAAAAACTGTTTTTT. This encodes CASSPDRGRNEKLFF.

The J gene is TRBJ2-3, the V gene TRBV6-1, with 11 bases lining up with TRBD2. This CDR3 contains 17 residues. The junction had 7 bases not matched to a gene; V was cut back by 4 bases and J by 1 base. Germline-derived CDR1 and CDR2 are MNHNS and SASEGT. CDR3 nucleotide sequence: TGTGCCAGCAGTGGTCTAGGGACTAGCGGCCGCACAGATACGCAGTATTTT. The encoded protein is CASSGLGTSGRTDTQYF.

The chain carries TRBV5-1 and TRBJ2-5, with 8 bases that match TRBD2. The junction had 7 bases not matched to a gene; V was cut back by 2 bases and J by 4 bases. In germline, CDR1 is SGHRS, CDR2 YFSETQ. The CDR3 consists of 15 residues. CDR3 amino acids: CASSLGTRSPETQYF. Written as DNA, the CDR3 is TGCGCCAGCAGCTTAGGGACTAGATCGCCAGAGACCCAGTACTTC.

The CDR3 loop reads CAISRSYTGELFF. CDR3 bases: TGTGCCATAAGTAGGAGTTACACCGGGGAGCTGTTTTTT. The chain couples TRBV6-5 to TRBJ2-2; no clear D gene. CDR1 is MNHEY, CDR2 SVGAGI, per germline. The CDR3 runs to 13 residues. Trimming removed 10 bases at V and 3 bases at J, with 12 bases between.

This chain connects TRBV5-1 to TRBJ1-3, with a possible D match to TRBD1 (5 bases). Trimming pared 0 bases from V and 4 bases from J, leaving 11 bases between. There are 15 residues in the CDR3. The germline gives CDR1 SGHRS, CDR2 YFSETQ. The DNA of the CDR3 is TGCGCCAGCAGCTTGGGTCCGGGGGTCGGAAACACCATATATTTT. Its translation is CASSLGPGVGNTIYF.

In this sample, this clone turned up a few times. The chain joins TRBV3-1 (or the pseudogene TRBV3-2) to TRBJ1-2, with D tentatively TRBD1 (5 bases). This CDR3 comprises 14 residues. The V gene lost 4 bases and the J gene lost 3 bases, with 12 bases spanning the gap. Germline V gene sequence: CDR1 LGHDT, CDR2 YNNKEL (reference sequence). CDR3 region: CASSLGRGHYGYTF. CDR3 DNA: TGTGCCAGCAGCCTGGGGAGGGGCCACTATGGCTACACCTTC.

The chain carries TRBV28 and TRBJ1-1; TRBD1 is a possible D gene (5 bases). Trimming left V 10 bases short and J 8 bases short, with 23 bases between. Germline CDR1 MDHEN, CDR2 SYDVKM. CDR3 size: 14 residues. The CDR3 bases are TGTGCCATCCTAGAGATGGGGCTCCCGAACGAAGCTTTCTTT. It yields the protein CAILEMGLPNEAFF.

The rearrangement links TRBV19 to TRBJ1-5, with 9 bases fitting TRBD1. Germline trimming cut 3 bases from V and 7 bases from J; bases unmatched to any gene: 7. This CDR3 spans 15 amino acids. The germline V gene encodes CDR1 LNHDA and CDR2 SQIVND (reference sequence). DNA of the CDR3: TGTGCCAGTAGTATCAGGGACAGGGTAAAGCAGCCCCAGCATTTT. Translated: CASSIRDRVKQPQHF.

The CDR3 DNA is TGCGCCAGCGCGAACCGGACAGGGGGCTCTACTAGGTATGGCTACACCTTC. Protein: CASANRTGGSTRYGYTF. The chain carries TRBV5-1 and TRBJ1-2; 11 positions match TRBD1. J was trimmed by 5 bases and V by 7 bases; bases with no gene match: 16. This CDR3 is 17 amino acids long. Germline V gives CDR1 SGHRS, CDR2 YFSETQ.

The chain combines TRBV19 with TRBJ2-7, with a tentative D call TRBD2 (5 bases). This CDR3 comprises 13 residues. Germline loops: CDR1 LNHDA, CDR2 SQIVND (reference sequence). V dropped 4 bases and J dropped 1 base, with 8 bases sitting between them. DNA for the CDR3: TGTGCCAGTAGTAACGAGGGTTCCTACGAGCAGTACTTC. Translated, it gives CASSNEGSYEQYF.

This clone was observed a few times. This chain uses TRBV21-1 with TRBJ2-5; no DNA check was done on the table's D call, TRBD1. TRBV21-1 is noted as a pseudogene. This CDR3 has 16 amino acids. The CDR3, as DNA: TGTGCCAGCAGCAAAAGGACAGGGACTATTGGGGAGACCCAGTACTTC. Its translation: CASSKRTGTIGETQYF.

J is TRBJ2-1 and V is TRBV7-8; TRBD2 matches at 7 bases. With V trimmed by 5 bases and J by 8 bases, 9 bases remained unmatched. The CDR3 is 14 amino acids. The germline V gene encodes CDR1 SGHVS and CDR2 FQNEAQ. The CDR3 loop is CASSRGRDRDEQFF. For the CDR3, the DNA is TGTGCCAGCAGCCGAGGGAGGGATCGGGATGAGCAGTTCTTC.